The 5 T cell receptor beta chains below come from one sample, sequenced in a study of siplizumab effects on memory and regulatory T cells. Method: immunoSEQ multiplex PCR; TCRdb's copy keeps in-frame clones and lacks some. The sample shows roughly 69,000 clones, around 78% of them seen only once. The sequenced material came from memory CD4+ T cells sorted from blood. Source of these receptors: a human donor in good health.

The V and J genes are TRBV4-1 and TRBJ2-5; 11 bases match TRBD2. The CDR3 consists of 15 residues. Germline V lookup: CDR1 MGHRA, CDR2 YSYEKL. V was pared by 3 bases and J by 2 bases, with 2 bases of the junction left unmatched. The CDR3 DNA reads as TGCGCCAGCAGCCAGGGACTAGCGGAACAAGAGACCCAGTACTTC. This encodes CASSQGLAEQETQYF.

J is TRBJ2-2 and V is TRBV19, with 11 bases matching TRBD1. In germline, CDR1 is LNHDA, CDR2 SQIVND (reference sequence). Germline trimming cut 7 bases from V and 1 base from J; bases unmatched to any gene: 2. The CDR3 is made up of 15 amino acids. This CDR3 is CASMGQGVNTGELFF. The DNA for the CDR3 is TGTGCCAGTATGGGACAGGGGGTGAACACCGGGGAGCTGTTTTTT.

V usage is TRBV5-6 and J usage is TRBJ2-7, with D perhaps TRBD1 (5 bases). The germline V gene encodes CDR1 SGHDT and CDR2 YYEEEE. The CDR3 spans 14 residues. Trimming removed 4 bases at V and 3 bases at J, with 14 bases between. For the CDR3, the DNA is TGTGCCAGCAGCCCCGACAGAAGTCTCTACGAGCAGTACTTC. It specifies CASSPDRSLYEQYF. The full variable domain, its missing parts supplied by reference TRBV5-6 and TRBJ2-7, is DAGVTQSPTHLIKTRGQQVTLRCSPKSGHDTVSWYQQALGQGPQFIFQYYEEEERQRGNFPDRFSGHQFPNYSSELNVNALLLGDSALYLCASSPDRSLYEQYFGPGTRLTVT.

The chain is built from TRBV14 and TRBJ2-1, with 12 nucleotides matching TRBD2. After removal of 1 base from V and 15 bases from J, the junction contained 10 bases not matched to a gene. This CDR3 comprises 15 residues. Germline CDR1 reads SGHDN; CDR2 reads FVKESK. The CDR3 region has the DNA TGTGCCAGCAGCCAAGGGACTAGCGGGACGACACGGCTGTTCTTC. Its protein product is CASSQGTSGTTRLFF.

This clone is a singleton in its sample. The chain is built from TRBV18 and TRBJ2-1; the match to TRBD2 covers 14 bases. V dropped 3 bases and J dropped 6; count of bases not matched to a gene: 4. Germline values: CDR1 KGHSH, CDR2 LQKENI. The CDR3 is made up of 16 amino acids. The CDR3 DNA follows: TGTGCCAGCTCACCGAGACTAGCGGGAGGGCGCAATGAGCAGTTCTTC. Amino acid sequence: CASSPRLAGGRNEQFF. Full variable domain (outside the CDR3, taken from reference TRBV18 and TRBJ2-1): NAGVMQNPRHLVRRRGQEARLRCSPMKGHSHVYWYRQLPEEGLKFMVYLQKENIIDESGMPKERFSAEFPKEGPSILRIQQVVRGDSAAYFCASSPRLAGGRNEQFFGPGTRLTVL.